Listed below are T cell receptor beta chains from one sample, sequenced in a study of siplizumab effects on memory and regulatory T cells. Some clones are missing from TCRdb's copy, which holds only in-frame ones; the method was immunoSEQ multiplex PCR. The sample has over 10,000 clones; approximately 37% are singletons. These receptors' antigens are unknown. Sequenced sample: CFSE-low (dividing) CD8+ T cells sorted from an allogeneic mixed lymphocyte reaction. These receptors were taken from a human donor in good health; the cells came from an allogeneic mixed lymphocyte reaction. Each CDR3 is given with its conserved first and last residue. The order of the fields is J gene, D gene, V gene, CDR3 length, clone size, CDR3 DNA, CDR3 protein. A D gene is named only where the DNA matches it firmly. Clone size, where shown, is once, few, many, or a class for clones that have expanded.

TRBJ2-3 - TRBV7-6 13 - TGTGCCAGCAGCCCTGGGTCGGCAGATACGCAGTATTTT CASSPGSADTQYF
TRBJ1-2 - TRBV6-4 15 few TGTGCCAGCAGTGACTCTGGCAGGGTGGGGTATGGCTACACCTTC CASSDSGRVGYGYTF
TRBJ1-1 - TRBV6-1 13 few TGTGCCAGCACTAACGGGGGGAGCACTGAAGCTTTCTTT CASTNGGSTEAFF
TRBJ2-7 TRBD2 TRBV13 15 medium-sized TGTGCCAGCAGCTACGGAGCGGGAGGGCCCTACGAGCAGTACTTC CASSYGAGGPYEQYF
TRBJ2-7 TRBD1 TRBV4-2 18 - TGTGCCAGCAGCCAAGATTTTTTCAATGTCAGGGGGAACTACGAGCAGTACTTC CASSQDFFNVRGNYEQYF
TRBJ2-7 TRBD1 TRBV7-2 15 - TGTGCCAGCAGCATCCGAGGACAGGGTTCCTACGAGCAGTACTTC CASSIRGQGSYEQYF
TRBJ2-1 - TRBV29-1 13 - TGCAGCGTTGAAGGACTAAATTCGAATGAGCAGTTCTTC CSVEGLNSNEQFF
TRBJ2-7 - TRBV6-4 12 - TGTGCCAGCAGTGCTCACTTCGGGGAGCAGTACTTC CASSAHFGEQYF
TRBJ2-5 TRBD2 TRBV6-1 16 medium-sized TGTGCCAGCAGTGAAGTTCTAGCGGGGGGACACGAGACCCAGTACTTC CASSEVLAGGHETQYF
TRBJ1-1 TRBD1 TRBV7-9 16 - TGTGCCAGCAGTTATAATCCCGGGACAGGGAACACTGAAGCTTTCTTT CASSYNPGTGNTEAFF
TRBJ2-1 - TRBV27 15 medium-sized TGTGCCAGCAGACATTATTCGAGCTCCTACAATGAGCAGTTCTTC CASRHYSSSYNEQFF
TRBJ1-5 TRBD1 TRBV27 15 medium-sized TGTGCCAGCAGTTTATGGGGACAGGTCAATCAGCCCCAGCATTTT CASSLWGQVNQPQHF
TRBJ2-7 TRBD2 TRBV29-1 17 medium-sized TGCAGCGTTGAAATTTGGCTAGCGGGAAAACGATCCTACGAGCAGTACTTC CSVEIWLAGKRSYEQYF
TRBJ1-4 - TRBV7-6 13 - TGTGCCAGCAGCTTAGCGGGGGGTGAAAAACTGTTTTTT CASSLAGGEKLFF
TRBJ1-4 - TRBV27 16 - TGTGCCAGCAGTTTATTGCGTCCAGCAACTAATGAAAAACTGTTTTTT CASSLLRPATNEKLFF
TRBJ1-1 TRBD1 TRBV29-1 15 few TGCAGCGTTGAAGGAGGGGGCGGAAGTAAAGCTGAAGCTTTCTTT CSVEGGGGSKAEAFF
TRBJ2-7 - TRBV6-5 14 - TGTGCCAGCAGCCCCCGGACAGTCTCCTACGAGCAGTACTTC CASSPRTVSYEQYF
TRBJ2-7 - TRBV6-1 13 - TGTGCCAGCAGTGAAGCGGCCCTATACGAGCAGTACTTC CASSEAALYEQYF
TRBJ2-5 - TRBV7-9 14 - TGTGCCAGCGGCCCCGTGGCGGGCTTGGAGACCCAGTACTTC CASGPVAGLETQYF
TRBJ2-7 - TRBV7-9 15 few TGTGCCAGCAGCTCACACCAGGGTCCTTCCTACGAGCAGTACTTC CASSSHQGPSYEQYF
TRBJ2-3 - TRBV10-1 14 medium-sized TGCGCCAGCAGTGACCCGGGGGACACAGATACGCAGTATTTT CASSDPGDTDTQYF
TRBJ2-7 - TRBV27 13 - TGTGCCAGCAGTTTAGGGGAGAACTACGAGCAGTACTTC CASSLGENYEQYF
TRBJ2-7 - TRBV14 17 - TGTGCCAGCAGCCAAGCTCTAGGGACCCTCCAGGGTTACGAGCAGTACTTC CASSQALGTLQGYEQYF